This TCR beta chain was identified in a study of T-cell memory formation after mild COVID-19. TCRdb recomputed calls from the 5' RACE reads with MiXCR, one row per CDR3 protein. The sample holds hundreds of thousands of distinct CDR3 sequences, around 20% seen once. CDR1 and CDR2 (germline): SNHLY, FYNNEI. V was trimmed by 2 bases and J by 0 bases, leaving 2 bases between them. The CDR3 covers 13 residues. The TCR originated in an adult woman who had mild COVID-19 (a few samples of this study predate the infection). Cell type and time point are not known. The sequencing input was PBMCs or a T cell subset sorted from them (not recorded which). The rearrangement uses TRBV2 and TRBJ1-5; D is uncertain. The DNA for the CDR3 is TGTGCCAGCAGTGAAAATAGCAATCAGCCCCAGCATTTT. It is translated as CASSENSNQPQHF.